This TCR beta chain was identified during a study of T cells in Graves' hyperthyroidism and ophthalmopathy. Deletions cut 7 bases from V and 1 base from J, with 25 bases between. The germline V gene encodes CDR1 LNHDA and CDR2 SQIVND (reference sequence). The CDR3 loop spans 18 amino acids. Each ophthalmopathy patient scored at least 3 on the Clinical Activity Score and at least 4 on NOSPECS grade, with duration under 3 months. The diagnostic basis comprised clinical symptoms, serum thyroxine and TRAb, thyroid ultrasound and orbital computed tomography. TCR beta CDR3 region amplification was performed from RNA transcripts. In the first-round RT-PCR of the TCR CDR3, the HTBI primer set was used. TCRdb re-analysed the multiplex PCR reads in MiXCR, keeping a single row per CDR3 protein. The sample yields 530,000 or so distinct CDR3 sequences, 17% seen once.

This chain uses TRBV19 with TRBJ1-2; tentatively, D is TRBD1 (6 bases). Sequencing was carried out using blood. The clonotype originates from a young woman with Graves' ophthalmopathy. This CDR3 is CASTGVGAGGGLNYGYTF. The CDR3 bases are TGTGCCAGTACCGGTGTGGGGGCAGGCGGAGGGCTTAACTATGGCTACACCTTC.